This TCR beta chain was recorded in a study of cytomegalovirus exposure and HLA in healthy donors. As for the study in general: Tens of millions of unique TCRs, all from HLA-typed donors, were included in an early release of the data. Study-level findings and limits: Later on, an analysis showed TCR association rates differing by HLA locus, with DRB1 the most and HLA-C the fewest. An analysis that was carried out later associated 16,951 TCR beta sequences with HLA alleles at 0.05 false discovery rate.

The CDR3 is 18 amino acids. V was pared by 0 bases and J by 0 bases, with 15 bases between. Germline V gene data show CDR1 as SGHNT and CDR2 as YENEEA. PCR amplification relied on 60 Vbeta primers (plus 13 Jbeta primers). Here immunoSEQ multiplex PCR was the method, and the copy in TCRdb shows in-frame clones only, minus some. Of about 250,000 clones listed, around 90% are singletons. This clone was seen once. Its specificity is unknown. Sequencing was done on a sample of PBMCs. The sequence came from a girl aged 2-9 years in good health and CMV-seronegative. The chain couples TRBV11-3 to TRBJ2-1; D is possibly TRBD2 (5 bases). The CDR3 spells CASSLDSPGVSSYNEQFF. The DNA of the CDR3 is TGTGCCAGCAGCTTAGATTCTCCCGGGGTCAGCTCCTACAATGAGCAGTTCTTC.